These 17 T cell receptor beta chains originate from one sample sequenced in a study of blood T cell repertoires in COVID-19. Some clones are missing from TCRdb's copy, which holds only in-frame ones; the method was immunoSEQ multiplex PCR. The repertoire holds tens of thousands of clones, with approximately 80% as singletons. Sequencing was carried out using peripheral blood. The receptor set was obtained from a human donor in a cohort sampled during active COVID-19.

The gene calls are TRBV10-3 and TRBJ2-7, with TRBD2 matching 13 bases. Germline V CDR1 and CDR2: ENHRY, SYGVKD. V shed 6 bases and J 5 bases; nucleotides not matched to a gene: 19. The CDR3 extends over 19 amino acids. The CDR3 region has the DNA TGTGCCATCAGCCGGACCTCTTCGGGACTAGCGGGGAGCGGGCACGAGCAGTACTTC. Amino acids: CAISRTSSGLAGSGHEQYF.

This clone has only one observation. This rearrangement joins TRBV2 to TRBJ2-7; D is undetermined. The CDR3 covers 15 residues. In germline, CDR1 is SNHLY, CDR2 FYNNEI. V lost 6 bases and J lost 0, with 15 bases in between. The CDR3 reads CASRTDNRDSYEQYF. The CDR3 DNA reads TGTGCCAGCAGAACAGACAACCGCGACTCCTACGAGCAGTACTTC.

This clone was found once. This chain links TRBV9 with TRBJ2-3; perhaps TRBD1 as D (6 bases). CDR1 and CDR2 (germline): SGDLS, YYNGEE. V was trimmed by 6 bases and J by 1 base, leaving 9 bases between them. The CDR3 is made up of 13 amino acids. In DNA form, the CDR3 reads TGTGCCAGCAACAGGGATCGCACAGATACGCAGTATTTT. Protein product: CASNRDRTDTQYF.

The rearrangement uses TRBV5-1 and TRBJ2-4; 7 bases match TRBD1. The V segment lost 2 bases and the J segment 16 bases; nucleotides outside the gene matches: 15. Germline CDR1 SGHRS, CDR2 YFSETQ. The CDR3 has 14 amino acids. CDR3 bases: TGCGCCAGCAGCTTCAATGGCGCGGACAGGAAGGAATACTTC. Its protein is CASSFNGADRKEYF.

This clone was picked up one time. The rearrangement links TRBV3-1 (or the pseudogene TRBV3-2) to TRBJ2-5; D is undetermined. From germline, CDR1 is LGHDT and CDR2 YNNKEL (reference sequence). Deletions cut 2 bases from V and 0 bases from J, with 4 bases between. The CDR3 has 13 amino acids. CDR3 region: CASSQNNQETQYF. Here the CDR3 DNA reads TGTGCCAGCAGCCAAAATAACCAAGAGACCCAGTACTTC.

The J gene is TRBJ2-1, the V gene TRBV5-1, with a weak D call TRBD2 (6 bases). V shed 0 bases and J shed 10 bases, with 11 bases lying between them. The CDR3 covers 13 residues. CDR1 and CDR2 (germline): SGHRS, YFSETQ. The CDR3 region is CASSLGGEQEQFF. The DNA of the CDR3 is TGCGCCAGCAGCTTGGGGGGGGAGCAAGAGCAGTTCTTC. The full variable domain, with the rest looked up from reference TRBV5-1 and TRBJ2-1, is KAGVTQTPRYLIKTRGQQVTLSCSPISGHRSVSWYQQTPGQGLQFLFEYFSETQRNKGNFPGRFSGRQFSNSRSEMNVSTLELGDSALYLCASSLGGEQEQFFGPGTRLTVL.

This chain joins TRBV28 and TRBJ1-5; D gene unclear. Germline V CDR1 and CDR2: MDHEN, SYDVKM. The CDR3 totals 15 residues. The ends were cut back, 6 bases at V and 0 bases at J, with 12 bases in the middle. CDR3 in amino acids: CASRVAAPSNQPQHF. The CDR3 DNA follows: TGTGCCAGCAGAGTGGCTGCTCCTAGCAATCAGCCCCAGCATTTT.

The chain couples TRBV3-1 (or the pseudogene TRBV3-2) to TRBJ2-3, with a tentative D call TRBD2 (6 bases). V was cut by 1 base and J by 1 base, with 15 bases left in between. Germline V gene lookup returns CDR1 LGHDT and CDR2 YNNKEL (reference sequence). This CDR3 has 17 residues. The chain's CDR3 is CASSQGGSGKRTDTQYF. In DNA, the CDR3 is TGTGCCAGCAGCCAAGGTGGTAGCGGAAAACGCACAGATACGCAGTATTTT.

The CDR3 reads CASSIRTQGPPDFF. The CDR3 bases are TGTGCCAGCAGTATCCGAACCCAGGGGCCACCTGACTTCTTC. This sequence joins TRBV27 and TRBJ2-1; TRBD1 is a possible D gene (6 bases). Trimming cost V 5 bases and J 16 bases, with 24 bases left between them. Germline CDR1 MNHEY, CDR2 SMNVEV (reference sequence). The CDR3 has 14 amino acids.

The CDR3: CASSLGQGGTTDTQYF. The DNA for the CDR3 is TGTGCCAGCAGTTTAGGACAGGGAGGAACGACAGATACGCAGTATTTT. This chain connects TRBV28 to TRBJ2-3; 8 bases are a match to TRBD1. CDR1 and CDR2 (germline): MDHEN, SYDVKM. There are 16 residues in the CDR3. Trimming took 2 bases from V and 3 from J; bases not matched to a gene: 7.

This rearrangement joins TRBV2 to TRBJ2-7; 8 bases agree with TRBD2. V shed 8 bases and J 2 bases; nucleotides not matched to a gene: 5. The CDR3 sequence is 13 residues long. Germline loops: CDR1 SNHLY, CDR2 FYNNEI. The CDR3 protein is CASVSGRTYEQYF. The CDR3 bases are TGTGCCAGCGTCAGCGGGAGAACCTACGAGCAGTACTTC.

The rearrangement joins TRBV19 to TRBJ2-5, with TRBD1 identical over 9 bases. V shed 10 bases and J 5 bases; nucleotides not matched to a gene: 8. The CDR3 length is 13 residues. Germline V gene sequence: CDR1 LNHDA, CDR2 SQIVND (reference sequence). The CDR3 coding sequence is TGTGCCACCGGCACAGGGGGCAGGGAGACCCAGTACTTC. It yields the protein CATGTGGRETQYF.

The chain couples TRBV7-6 to TRBJ2-7, with 11 bases aligning to TRBD1. Per germline, CDR1 SGHVS and CDR2 FNYEAQ. Trimming at V came to 2 bases and at J to 4 bases, leaving 13 bases not matched to a gene. This CDR3 has 18 amino acids. The chain's CDR3 is CASSLRTGGLREDYEQYF. The CDR3 DNA reads TGTGCCAGCAGCTTACGGACAGGGGGCTTGCGCGAAGATTACGAGCAGTACTTC. Full variable domain (remainder filled in from reference TRBV7-6 and TRBJ2-7): GAGVSQSPRYKVTKRGQDVALRCDPISGHVSLYWYRQALGQGPEFLTYFNYEAQQDKSGLPNDRFSAERPEGSISTLTIQRTEQRDSAMYRCASSLRTGGLREDYEQYFGPGTRLTVT.

J is TRBJ1-4 and V is TRBV3-1 (or the pseudogene TRBV3-2), with D possibly TRBD1 on 6 matching bases. The CDR3 runs 14 residues. V dropped 6 bases and J dropped 4 bases, with 12 bases sitting between them. Germline V gene data show CDR1 as LGHDT and CDR2 as YNNKEL (reference sequence). The CDR3 nucleotides are TGTGCCAGCAGTCACAGGGCCATTAATGAAAAACTGTTTTTT. Translating it yields CASSHRAINEKLFF.

V is TRBV7-6 and J is TRBJ2-2, with 12 bases matching TRBD2. From germline, CDR1 is SGHVS and CDR2 FNYEAQ. Unmatched junction bases numbered 6, after V lost 5 bases and J lost 2 bases. This CDR3 spans 17 amino acids. CDR3 nucleotide sequence: TGTGCCAGCAGCCCCCCTAGCGGGAGGGACAACACCGGGGAGCTGTTTTTT. Protein sequence: CASSPPSGRDNTGELFF.

The chain combines TRBV5-1 with TRBJ2-2, with 8 bases that match TRBD2. This CDR3 spans 17 amino acids. Trimming took 4 bases from V and 4 from J; bases not matched to a gene: 12. CDR1 is SGHRS and CDR2 is YFSETQ in the germline V gene. Here the CDR3 DNA reads TGCGCCAGCAGCCTACAGAGCGGGAGCTTTCTCACCGGGGAGCTGTTTTTT. It codes for CASSLQSGSFLTGELFF.

The rearrangement joins TRBV5-1 to TRBJ1-1, with TRBD1 as a possible D gene (6 bases). CDR1 and CDR2 (germline): SGHRS, YFSETQ. This CDR3 is built from 16 residues. Trimming pared 0 bases from V and 4 bases from J, leaving 16 bases between. The CDR3 bases are TGCGCCAGCAGCTTGGTTGGGGGCGCATCGGTCACTGAAGCTTTCTTT. This codes for CASSLVGGASVTEAFF.